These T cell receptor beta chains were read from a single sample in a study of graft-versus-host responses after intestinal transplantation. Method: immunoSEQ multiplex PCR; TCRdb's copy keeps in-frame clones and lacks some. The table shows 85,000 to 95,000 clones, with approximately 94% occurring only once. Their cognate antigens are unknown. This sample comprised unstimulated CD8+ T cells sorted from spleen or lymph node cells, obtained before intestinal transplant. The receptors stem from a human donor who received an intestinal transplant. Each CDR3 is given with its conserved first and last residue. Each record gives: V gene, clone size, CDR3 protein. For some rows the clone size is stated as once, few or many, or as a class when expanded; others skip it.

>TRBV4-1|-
CASSQDSGVDTIYF
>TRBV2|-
CASTRGATGEQYF
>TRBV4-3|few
CASSQEGTASTGELFF
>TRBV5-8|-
CASSLGAGEDSYNSPLHF
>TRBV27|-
CASSLWGDRGRTSYNEQFF
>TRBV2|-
CASRSTGLEAFF
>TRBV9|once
CASDRAGQGYNEQFF
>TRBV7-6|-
CASSLARGESDETQYF
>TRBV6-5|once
CASTQTGGGPYEQYF
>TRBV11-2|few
CASSTVPNEQFF
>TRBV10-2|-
CASSESRLAGASYEQYF
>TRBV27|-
CASGLTGENEKLFF
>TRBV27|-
CASSSRGLLTEAFF
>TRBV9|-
CASSVGSYAGYTF
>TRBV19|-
CASSIGTGGGYEQYF
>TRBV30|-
CAWSMGQGSSYERYF
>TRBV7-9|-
CASSLSTSGGELIF
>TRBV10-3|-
CAISESTDYEQYF
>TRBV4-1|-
CASSQGRSSGNTIYF
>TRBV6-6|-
CASGGIRNEQYF
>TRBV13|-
CASSRTTGFYGYTF
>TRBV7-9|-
CASSFGGSTEAFF
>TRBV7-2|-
CASSLTWTTSYEQYF
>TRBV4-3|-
CASSQEQRPSEGYTF
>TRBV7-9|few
CASSTNRGNSGNTIYF
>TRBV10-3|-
CAISPDRIDQPQHF
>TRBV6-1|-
CASSARTGLNTEAFF
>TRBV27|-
CASSNTGVYGYTF
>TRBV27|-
CASSAGYGYTF
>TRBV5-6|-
CASSLTSSYEQYF
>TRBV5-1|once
CASSGTGNSPLHF
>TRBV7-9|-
CASIPVTRTGNEQFF
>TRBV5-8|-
CASRRRVSEAFF
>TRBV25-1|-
CASSHGGTEAFF
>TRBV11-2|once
CASSLASGTGQPQHF
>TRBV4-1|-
CASSQDWGDRGPRETQYF
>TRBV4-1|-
CASSQDRGPGNTIYF
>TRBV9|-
CASSHEPGSITDTQYF
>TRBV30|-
CAWTIEAYNEQFF
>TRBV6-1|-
CASSPWVGGNTEAFF
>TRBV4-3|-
CASSQSQGDQETQYF